A selection of T cell receptor beta chains follows, all from one sample in a study of OX40 agonist ivuxolimab in advanced cancers. Produced via immunoSEQ multiplex PCR; TCRdb's table is partial and in-frame only. The sample shows about 75,000 clones, 70% to 90% of them seen only once. Specimen: CD4+ or CD8+ T cells sorted from blood, collected in a trial of the OX40 agonist ivuxolimab. Source of these receptors: an adult with an advanced solid tumor such as melanoma, head and neck, liver or kidney cancer. CDR3s include the opening cysteine and the closing phenylalanine or tryptophan. The D gene is left open where the match is weak. Where a row states a size, it is once, few, many or the class of an expanded clone; other rows omit it.

v_gene: TRBV7-2; abundance: -; j_gene: TRBJ1-2; d_gene: -; len: 17; CDR3aa: CASSPGVAHQYLYGYTF; CDR3nt: TGTGCCAGCAGCCCTGGCGTCGCCCATCAATATCTGTATGGCTACACCTTC
v_gene: TRBV9; abundance: -; j_gene: TRBJ2-1; d_gene: TRBD2; len: 13; CDR3aa: CASSLGLASEQFF; CDR3nt: TGTGCCAGCAGCCTGGGACTAGCGAGTGAGCAGTTCTTC
v_gene: TRBV29-1; abundance: -; j_gene: TRBJ2-1; d_gene: -; len: 13; CDR3aa: CSVEDPGRDEQFF; CDR3nt: TGCAGCGTTGAAGATCCGGGGAGAGATGAGCAGTTCTTC
v_gene: TRBV4-2; abundance: -; j_gene: TRBJ1-6; d_gene: TRBD1; len: 16; CDR3aa: CASSQDTDRLNSPLHF; CDR3nt: TGTGCCAGCAGCCAAGATACGGACAGGTTGAATTCACCCCTCCACTTT
v_gene: TRBV7-6; abundance: -; j_gene: TRBJ2-2; d_gene: -; len: 16; CDR3aa: CASSLDPGPNTGELFF; CDR3nt: TGTGCCAGCAGCTTAGATCCAGGACCGAACACCGGGGAGCTGTTTTTT
v_gene: TRBV11-2; abundance: -; j_gene: TRBJ2-1; d_gene: -; len: 15; CDR3aa: CASTLSGTEYNEQFF; CDR3nt: TGTGCCAGCACCTTAAGCGGGACAGAGTACAATGAGCAGTTCTTC
v_gene: TRBV2; abundance: -; j_gene: TRBJ2-2; d_gene: -; len: 16; CDR3aa: CASSDRTGRNTGELFF; CDR3nt: TGTGCCAGCAGTGACCGGACGGGCCGGAACACCGGGGAGCTGTTTTTT
v_gene: TRBV5-5; abundance: -; j_gene: TRBJ1-6; d_gene: -; len: 14; CDR3aa: CASSITQSNSPLHF; CDR3nt: TGTGCCAGCAGCATCACACAGTCTAATTCACCCCTCCACTTT
v_gene: TRBV27; abundance: -; j_gene: TRBJ2-7; d_gene: TRBD2; len: 14; CDR3aa: CASSLRGSTYEQYF; CDR3nt: TGTGCCAGCAGTTTACGCGGGAGTACCTACGAGCAGTACTTC
v_gene: TRBV6-5; abundance: -; j_gene: TRBJ1-5; d_gene: -; len: 13; CDR3aa: CASNGHPNQPQHF; CDR3nt: TGTGCCAGCAATGGACATCCCAATCAGCCCCAGCATTTT
v_gene: TRBV28; abundance: -; j_gene: TRBJ2-1; d_gene: TRBD2; len: 17; CDR3aa: CASTLSGLGMGGNEQFF; CDR3nt: TGTGCCAGCACCCTTAGCGGGTTGGGAATGGGGGGCAATGAGCAGTTCTTC
v_gene: TRBV19; abundance: -; j_gene: TRBJ2-1; d_gene: TRBD2; len: 15; CDR3aa: CASSSLRGGYNEQFF; CDR3nt: TGTGCCAGTAGTTCCCTGCGGGGGGGATACAATGAGCAGTTCTTC
v_gene: TRBV5-5; abundance: -; j_gene: TRBJ2-3; d_gene: -; len: 12; CDR3aa: CASTPRGYTQYF; CDR3nt: TGTGCCAGCACCCCCCGGGGTTATACGCAGTATTTT
v_gene: TRBV11-3; abundance: -; j_gene: TRBJ2-1; d_gene: -; len: 14; CDR3aa: CASSSGESYNEQFF; CDR3nt: TGTGCCAGCAGCTCGGGGGAGTCCTACAATGAGCAGTTCTTC
v_gene: TRBV28; abundance: -; j_gene: TRBJ2-7; d_gene: TRBD1; len: 12; CDR3aa: CASISGTGRQYF; CDR3nt: TGTGCCAGCATTTCGGGGACAGGAAGGCAGTACTTC
v_gene: TRBV7-3; abundance: -; j_gene: TRBJ2-5; d_gene: TRBD1; len: 13; CDR3aa: CASSVRGHETQYF; CDR3nt: TGTGCCAGCAGCGTCAGGGGGCATGAGACCCAGTACTTC
v_gene: TRBV6-5; abundance: -; j_gene: TRBJ2-1; d_gene: TRBD2; len: 14; CDR3aa: CASRGSGRINEQFF; CDR3nt: TGTGCCAGCAGGGGTAGCGGGAGAATCAATGAGCAGTTCTTC
v_gene: TRBV19; abundance: few; j_gene: TRBJ2-5; d_gene: TRBD2; len: 13; CDR3aa: CASRTSGEETQYF; CDR3nt: TGTGCCAGCCGGACTAGCGGGGAGGAGACCCAGTACTTC
v_gene: TRBV2; abundance: -; j_gene: TRBJ1-2; d_gene: TRBD1; len: 14; CDR3aa: CASSDRGGIYGYTF; CDR3nt: TGTGCCAGCAGTGATCGAGGGGGCATCTATGGCTACACCTTC
v_gene: TRBV5-6; abundance: -; j_gene: TRBJ2-3; d_gene: -; len: 13; CDR3aa: CASSLIGTDTQYF; CDR3nt: TGTGCCAGCAGCTTGATTGGGACAGATACGCAGTATTTT
v_gene: TRBV4-3; abundance: -; j_gene: TRBJ2-7; d_gene: -; len: 13; CDR3aa: CASSQGGLYEQYF; CDR3nt: TGCGCCAGCAGCCAAGGAGGCCTCTACGAGCAGTACTTC
v_gene: TRBV5-6; abundance: once; j_gene: TRBJ1-2; d_gene: -; len: 15; CDR3aa: CASSLGSLGVRGYTF; CDR3nt: TGTGCCAGCAGCTTGGGATCCCTCGGGGTTCGTGGCTACACCTTC
v_gene: TRBV5-4; abundance: -; j_gene: TRBJ2-5; d_gene: -; len: 17; CDR3aa: CASSFLGWGSPQETQYF; CDR3nt: TGTGCCAGCAGCTTTCTCGGGTGGGGCTCCCCCCAAGAGACCCAGTACTTC
v_gene: TRBV5-4; abundance: -; j_gene: TRBJ1-2; d_gene: -; len: 15; CDR3aa: CASSMDPSAYYGYTF; CDR3nt: TGTGCCAGCAGCATGGACCCCTCTGCCTATTATGGCTACACCTTC
v_gene: TRBV5-1; abundance: -; j_gene: TRBJ2-6; d_gene: -; len: 14; CDR3aa: CASSSGSGANVLTF; CDR3nt: TGCGCCAGCAGCTCAGGCTCTGGGGCCAACGTCCTGACTTTC
v_gene: TRBV30; abundance: -; j_gene: TRBJ1-5; d_gene: -; len: 13; CDR3aa: CAWSEGGYQPQHF; CDR3nt: TGTGCCTGGAGTGAGGGGGGCTATCAGCCCCAGCATTTT
v_gene: TRBV6-5; abundance: -; j_gene: TRBJ1-5; d_gene: -; len: 13; CDR3aa: CASSMTADQPQHF; CDR3nt: TGTGCCAGCAGCATGACAGCCGATCAGCCCCAGCATTTT